The 23 T cell receptor beta chains presented below share a single source sample, sequenced in a study of blood T cells in healthy people across ages. A sample-barcoded 5' primer and a J-beta primer mix were used in a second PCR of roughly 6 to 11 cycles. TCRdb reanalysed the 5' RACE reads using MiXCR and keeps one entry per CDR3 protein. The sample yields fewer than 950,000 distinct CDR3 sequences, around 36% seen once. Material: blood. Receptors originate from a man between 18 and 29 years old in good health.

This chain joins TRBV21-1 and TRBJ2-7; TRBD1 reflects the table's D call only, with no check against the DNA. TRBV21-1 has pseudogene status. This CDR3 is 16 amino acids long. CDR3 DNA: TGTGCCAGCAGCAAAGCCAACCGGACAGGGTCTCACGAGCAGTACTTC. It codes for CASSKANRTGSHEQYF.

The CDR3 spells CASSQPRNNSPLHF. The DNA of the CDR3 is TGTGCCAGCAGCCAACCGCGAAATAATTCACCCCTCCACTTT. The chain employs TRBV11-1 and TRBJ1-6, with no clear D. The CDR3 spans 14 residues. Deletions cut 5 bases from V and 5 bases from J, with 10 bases between. The germline V gene encodes CDR1 SGHAT and CDR2 FQDESV (reference sequence).

The chain carries TRBV7-2 and TRBJ2-2; D gene unclear. Trimming took 11 bases from V and 5 from J, leaving 15 bases between them. This CDR3 contains 13 residues. Looked up from germline, CDR1 is SGHTA and CDR2 is FQGNSA. As DNA, the CDR3 is TGTGCCTCATTCGGGCTGGGGACCGGGGAGCTGTTTTTT. It translates to CASFGLGTGELFF.

This clonotype was seen many times. V gene TRBV20-1 combines with J gene TRBJ2-1, with a weak D call TRBD1 (5 bases). Per the germline V gene, CDR1 is DFQATT and CDR2 is SNEGSKA (reference sequence). This CDR3 comprises 16 residues. Deletions cut 2 bases from V and 0 bases from J, with 14 bases between. CDR3 nucleotide sequence: TGCAGTGCTAGACGACTGGTTGGGGCCTCCTACAATGAGCAGTTCTTC. Translated, it gives CSARRLVGASYNEQFF.

A word on this clonotype: Germline is not matched at one junction end, which may reflect a read error. V and J are TRBV29-1 and TRBJ1-1, with a possible D match to TRBD1 (5 bases). The CDR3 is 13 amino acids. CDR1 and CDR2 from the germline V gene are SQVTM and ANQGSEA. The CDR3 sequence is CGVEGGAGTEAFF. The CDR3 DNA sequence: TGCGGCGTTGAAGGAGGGGCGGGCACTGAAGCTTTCTTT.

Comments on this clonotype: This may come from a read error, since a much larger clone is one base off. The gene calls are TRBV7-2 and TRBJ1-6, with D hard to call. The length of the CDR3 is 13 residues. Germline V gene sequence: CDR1 SGHTA, CDR2 FQGNSA. Trimming removed 5 bases at V and 8 bases at J, with 10 bases between. As DNA, the CDR3 is TGTGCCAGCAGCCCTGGATCCGATTCACCCCTCCACTTT. It yields the protein CASSPGSDSPLHF.

This rearrangement joins TRBV7-6 to TRBJ1-2; D gene ambiguous. CDR3 length: 14 residues. V lost 5 bases, J lost 4 bases, and 14 bases lay in between. Germline V gene lookup returns CDR1 SGHVS and CDR2 FNYEAQ. The CDR3 region has the DNA TGTGCCAGCAGCAAAAGCTCGTCAAGCTATGGCTACACCTTC. It translates to CASSKSSSSYGYTF.

The V gene is TRBV9, the J gene TRBJ2-7; D is perhaps TRBD1 or TRBD2 (5 bases each). CDR1 and CDR2 from the germline V gene are SGDLS and YYNGEE. This CDR3 spans 16 amino acids. V was trimmed by 2 bases and J by 7 bases, leaving 22 bases between them. CDR3 coding DNA: TGTGCCAGCAGCGTGGTCGGGGCTCCGGCTTACAATGAGCAGTACTTC. This translates into CASSVVGAPAYNEQYF. Looking up the rest from reference TRBV9 and TRBJ2-7 gives the full variable domain: DSGVTQTPKHLITATGQRVTLRCSPRSGDLSVYWYQQSLDQGLQFLIQYYNGEERAKGNILERFSAQQFPDLHSELNLSSLELGDSALYFCASSVVGAPAYNEQYFGPGTRLTVT.

This clonotype was seen a single time. The rearrangement links TRBV29-1 to TRBJ2-7; 13 bases agree with TRBD2. Trimming at V came to 2 bases and at J to 0 bases, leaving 4 bases not matched to a gene. This CDR3 contains 16 residues. CDR1 is SQVTM, CDR2 ANQGSEA, per germline. Here the CDR3 DNA reads TGCAGCGTTGAAAAGACTAGCGGGGGGAGCTCCTACGAGCAGTACTTC. It is translated as CSVEKTSGGSSYEQYF.

The J gene is TRBJ2-7, the V gene TRBV4-3; D uncertain. V lost 2 bases, J lost 6 bases, and 5 bases lay in between. This CDR3 is 11 amino acids long. Germline CDR1 LGHNA, CDR2 YSLEER. The CDR3 loop reads CASSQRAEQYF. CDR3 nucleotides: TGCGCCAGCAGCCAACGGGCCGAGCAGTACTTC.

This clonotype was detected only a few times. J is TRBJ2-1 and V is TRBV7-3; no clear D gene. V was pared by 0 bases and J by 6 bases, with 12 bases between. Germline lookup yields CDR1 SGHTA and CDR2 FQGTGA. The CDR3 is made up of 15 amino acids. CDR3: CASSLTVAASNEQFF. CDR3 DNA: TGTGCCAGCAGCTTAACGGTGGCGGCGAGCAATGAGCAGTTCTTC.

V is TRBV29-1 and J is TRBJ2-3; 7 bases line up with TRBD1. Germline CDR1 reads SQVTM; CDR2 reads ANQGSEA. The CDR3 sequence is 15 residues long. V dropped 6 bases and J dropped 2; count of bases not matched to a gene: 11. The CDR3: CSVGQLLLNTDTQYF. In DNA form, the CDR3 reads TGCAGCGTGGGACAGCTACTTTTGAACACAGATACGCAGTATTTT.

This sequence joins TRBV9 and TRBJ2-3; 11 bases match TRBD2. The junction had 2 bases not matched to a gene; V was cut back by 3 bases and J by 2 bases. The CDR3 spans 15 residues. CDR1 is SGDLS, CDR2 YYNGEE, per germline. The DNA for the CDR3 is TGTGCCAGCAGCGGGACTAGCGGGCCCACAGATACGCAGTATTTT. This translates into CASSGTSGPTDTQYF.

The chain carries TRBV6-4 and TRBJ2-3, with 16 nucleotides matching TRBD2. Per germline, CDR1 MRHNA and CDR2 SNTAGT. CDR3 length equals 16 residues. Trimming took 2 bases from V and 4 from J; bases not matched to a gene: 0. The CDR3 region is CASSDGTSGGADTQYF. The CDR3 bases are TGTGCCAGCAGTGACGGGACTAGCGGGGGGGCAGATACGCAGTATTTT.

This clonotype was seen repeatedly, ten times or more. Its ends do not fully match the called genes, so a read error is possible. The rearrangement joins TRBV12-3 or TRBV12-4 to TRBJ2-3, with TRBD1 matching 7 bases. This CDR3 is 13 amino acids long. This CDR3 is CASSRGYTDTQYF. Here the CDR3 DNA reads TGCGCCAGCAGCAGGGGGTATACAGATACGCAGTATTTT.

This clonotype was found once. The chain combines TRBV6-1 with TRBJ1-1; TRBD1 matches 10 bases. CDR3 length: 18 amino acids. Trimming took 6 bases from V and 3 from J; bases not matched to a gene: 16. The V gene's germline CDR1 is MNHNS and CDR2 SASEGT. Here the CDR3 reads CASRWTGGPPKEYTEAFF. The DNA of the CDR3 is TGTGCCAGCAGATGGACAGGGGGTCCCCCTAAGGAATACACTGAAGCTTTCTTT.

This clonotype was picked up a small number of times. A much larger clone differs by one base, so this may be a read error. CDR3 amino acids: CSARDRDRARTSGGPYNEQYF. CDR3 DNA sequence: TGCAGTGCTAGAGATCGGGACCGTGCCCGGACCAGCGGGGGGCCTTACAATGAGCAGTACTTC. The rearrangement links TRBV20-1 to TRBJ2-7; 9 positions match TRBD2. The ends lost 0 bases at V and 7 bases at J; junction bases unmatched: 28. The length of the CDR3 is 21 residues. CDR1 is DFQATT and CDR2 is SNEGSKA in the germline V gene (reference sequence).

This chain connects TRBV12-3 or TRBV12-4 to TRBJ2-3; 7 bases align to TRBD1. With V trimmed by 8 bases and J by 3 bases, 5 bases remained unmatched. The CDR3 consists of 13 residues. The CDR3 loop is CASLRQGTDTQYF. For the CDR3, the DNA is TGTGCCAGCCTACGACAGGGAACAGATACGCAGTATTTT.

This clonotype was detected many times. J is TRBJ1-2 and V is TRBV20-1, with 10 bases lining up with TRBD1. CDR1 is DFQATT, CDR2 SNEGSKA, per germline (reference sequence). The CDR3 extends over 14 amino acids. Losses at the gene ends were 2 bases for V and 5 bases for J; bases not matched to a gene: 5. The CDR3 region is CSARMGQGLYGYTF. CDR3 sequence (DNA): TGCAGTGCTAGAATGGGACAGGGGTTGTATGGCTACACCTTC.

The table lists this clonotype with many counts. The chain recombines TRBV9 with TRBJ2-7; D not resolved. Between the trimmed V and J ends, which lost 3 bases and 2 bases, there was a span of 9 bases. This CDR3 contains 13 residues. From germline, CDR1 is SGDLS and CDR2 YYNGEE. The CDR3 loop is CASSGGVTYEQYF. The CDR3 region has the DNA TGTGCCAGCAGCGGTGGGGTTACCTACGAGCAGTACTTC.

This clonotype has ten or more counts. This chain links TRBV6-5 with TRBJ2-1; D not resolved. The CDR3 extends over 13 amino acids. Trimming left V 6 bases short and J 9 bases short, with 15 bases between. Looked up from germline, CDR1 is MNHEY and CDR2 is SVGAGI. The CDR3 region has the DNA TGTGCCAGCAGACTAACCGTATCCCCTGAGCAGTTCTTC. This encodes CASRLTVSPEQFF.

The V gene is TRBV12-3 or TRBV12-4, the J gene TRBJ1-5; TRBD1 agrees at 11 bases. This CDR3 is 14 amino acids long. V was pared by 7 bases and J by 5 bases, with 4 bases of the junction left unmatched. The CDR3, as DNA: TGTGCCAGCAAGCGGACAGGGGGCTATCAGCCCCAGCATTTT. It specifies CASKRTGGYQPQHF.

This clonotype appeared a single time. One end of the junction varies from germline; a read error may be responsible. The chain combines TRBV6-2 or TRBV6-3 with TRBJ2-3; the D is unclear. The CDR3 contains 13 residues. The germline V gene has CDR1 MNHEY and CDR2 SVGEGT. CDR3 residues: CASSSASTDMQYF. The DNA of the CDR3 is TGTGCCAGCAGTAGCGCTTCCACAGATATGCAGTATTTT.